This T cell receptor (beta chain) was profiled in a study of OX40 agonist ivuxolimab in advanced cancers. On the study more broadly: Ivuxolimab, which patients received intravenously every 2 weeks, was dosed at 0.01 to 10 mg/kg. Enrollees could have had prior anti-PD-1, anti-PD-L1 or anti-CTLA-4 therapy, which about 40% had received. Study-level points and caveats: In the 0.1 to 3.0 mg/kg range, CD4+ and CD8+ blood T cells had expanded clonally by week 6. The mean number of expanded clones was higher in CD8+ T cells than in CD4+.

Points on this clone: As yet, its antigen is unknown.

Assay used: immunoSEQ multiplex PCR; TCRdb lists only in-frame clones, some missing. Of some 91,000 clones in the sample, around 87% were seen once. Germline CDR1 and CDR2: SGHRS and YFSETQ. The CDR3 is made up of 14 amino acids. Trimming took off 4 bases at V and 4 bases at J, with 11 bases between the two ends. The TCR originated in an adult with an advanced solid tumor such as melanoma, head and neck, liver or kidney cancer. The sequences come from CD4+ or CD8+ T cells sorted from blood, collected in a trial of the OX40 agonist ivuxolimab. The rearrangement uses TRBV5-1 and TRBJ2-2, with D maybe TRBD1 (5 bases). DNA for the CDR3: TGCGCCAGCAGCGTGGACACTCGCACCGGGGAGCTGTTTTTT. Its translation: CASSVDTRTGELFF.